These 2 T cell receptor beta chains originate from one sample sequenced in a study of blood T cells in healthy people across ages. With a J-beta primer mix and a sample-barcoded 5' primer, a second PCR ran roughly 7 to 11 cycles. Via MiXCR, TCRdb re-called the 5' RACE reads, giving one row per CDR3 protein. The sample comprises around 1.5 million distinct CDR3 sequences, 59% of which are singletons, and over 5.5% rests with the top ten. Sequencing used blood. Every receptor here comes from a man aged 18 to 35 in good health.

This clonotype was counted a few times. Here the CDR3 DNA reads TGCAGTGCAAGGACTAGCGGGACTCCTGGCTACAATGAGCAGTTCTTC. This sequence encodes CSARTSGTPGYNEQFF. The J gene is TRBJ2-1, the V gene TRBV20-1; 12 bases fit TRBD2. The trim removed 6 bases at V and 3 bases at J, leaving 9 bases unmatched. Germline CDR1 DFQATT, CDR2 SNEGSKA (reference sequence). This CDR3 region has 16 residues.

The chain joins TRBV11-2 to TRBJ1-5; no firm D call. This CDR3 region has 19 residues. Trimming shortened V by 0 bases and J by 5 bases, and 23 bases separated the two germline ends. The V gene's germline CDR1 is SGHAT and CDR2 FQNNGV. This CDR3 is CASSLEPFLRDPKHQPQHF. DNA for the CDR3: TGTGCCAGCAGCTTAGAGCCCTTTCTACGGGATCCGAAACATCAGCCCCAGCATTTT.